This TCR beta chain derives from a study of blood T cell repertoires in COVID-19. The wider study: The cDNA or gDNA used as material had been derived from T cells, B-cell-depleted T cells, or PBMCs.

CDR3 size: 15 residues. Between the trimmed V and J ends, which lost 6 bases and 15 bases, there was a span of 26 bases. Germline CDR1 reads LNHDA; CDR2 reads SQIVND (reference sequence). As originally analysed: Cell counts per sample came from amplifying reference gene primers. Some clones are missing from TCRdb's copy, which holds only in-frame ones; the method was immunoSEQ multiplex PCR. V, J and clone size reflect that table, while D and trimming were determined from the DNA. The sample shows 140,000 to 150,000 clones, 84% of them seen only once. This receptor was taken from a human donor in a cohort sampled during active COVID-19. The sequencing input was peripheral blood. The rearrangement joins TRBV19 to TRBJ1-4, with D possibly TRBD1 on 5 matching bases. As DNA, the CDR3 is TGTGCCAGTAGCACTCCCCCCCCAGGGAGGGAGGAATTGTTTTTT. This translates into CASSTPPPGREELFF.